Shown below are 9 T cell receptor beta chains from a single sample sequenced in a study of T cell responses to AZD1222 COVID-19 vaccine. The table came from immunoSEQ multiplex PCR; TCRdb's copy has only in-frame clones and leaves some out. The repertoire holds about 140,000 clones, with roughly 93% as singletons. The sequencing here drew on peripheral blood, taken on day 0 of MenACWY control vaccination. These receptors all come from an adult in good health.

The rearrangement links TRBV10-3 to TRBJ1-5, with unresolved D. The V end lost 3 bases, the J end lost 2 bases, and 8 bases lay between the germline ends. The germline CDR1 and CDR2 sequences are ENHRY and SYGVKD. The CDR3 is made up of 14 amino acids. The CDR3, as DNA: TGTGCCATCAGTGACGGACGGGGCAATCAGCCCCAGCATTTT. This codes for CAISDGRGNQPQHF.

The chain has TRBV28 and TRBJ2-4; D is uncertain. The CDR3 loop spans 15 amino acids. Looked up from germline, CDR1 is MDHEN and CDR2 is SYDVKM. V was clipped by 3 bases and J by 7 bases, with 16 bases between them. CDR3: CASSLHEGRENIQYF. In DNA, the CDR3 is TGTGCCAGCAGTTTGCATGAAGGAAGAGAGAACATTCAGTACTTC. Based on the CDR3 plus reference TRBV28 and TRBJ2-4, the full variable domain is DVKVTQSSRYLVKRTGEKVFLECVQDMDHENMFWYRQDPGLGLRLIYFSYDVKMKEKGDIPEGYSVSREKKERFSLILESASTNQTSMYLCASSLHEGRENIQYFGAGTRLSVL.

The chain combines TRBV6-5 with TRBJ1-2; D not certain. Germline CDR1 MNHEY, CDR2 SVGAGI. The V end was cut by 8 bases, the J end by 1 base, with 14 bases between. CDR3 length: 14 amino acids. CDR3 nucleotide sequence: TGTGCCAGCCGGGCGGAGGGAGATAACTATGGCTACACCTTC. Translated, it gives CASRAEGDNYGYTF.

The chain employs TRBV4-2 and TRBJ2-6; D is unresolved. This CDR3 is built from 19 residues. Germline CDR1 LGHNA, CDR2 YNFKEQ. The V gene lost 4 bases and the J gene lost 1 base, with 20 bases spanning the gap. The CDR3 sequence: CASSPDLLSRISGANVLTF. The CDR3 coding sequence is TGTGCCAGCAGCCCGGATCTGTTGTCGAGGATTTCTGGGGCCAACGTCCTGACTTTC.

The rearrangement joins TRBV5-5 to TRBJ1-3; no clear D gene. The CDR3 contains 11 residues. V lost 5 bases, J lost 1 base, and 1 base lay in between. The germline gives CDR1 SGHKS, CDR2 YYEKEE (reference sequence). The CDR3 DNA is TGTGCCAGCAGTTCTGGAAACACCATATATTTT. This sequence encodes CASSSGNTIYF.

This sequence joins TRBV4-3 and TRBJ2-7; TRBD1 matches 8 bases. V trimming: 1 base; J trimming: 3 bases; junction bases outside the gene matches: 14. CDR3 length: 18 amino acids. The germline gives CDR1 LGHNA, CDR2 YSLEER. This chain's CDR3 is CASSQGVPVQGARYEQYF. For the CDR3, the DNA is TGCGCCAGCAGCCAAGGGGTCCCAGTGCAGGGGGCTCGCTACGAGCAGTACTTC.

V and J are TRBV27 and TRBJ2-7; 9 bases are shared with TRBD2. Germline-derived CDR1 and CDR2 are MNHEY and SMNVEV (reference sequence). The CDR3 is made up of 19 amino acids. V gave up 3 bases and J gave up 3 bases; unmatched junction bases: 18. In DNA form, the CDR3 reads TGTGCCAGCAGTTTTAGGGCCCCCCTAGCGGGACAAATACTCTACGAGCAGTACTTC. Translation: CASSFRAPLAGQILYEQYF.

This clone was seen a single time. The V and J genes are TRBV11-2 and TRBJ1-1; D is possibly TRBD1 (5 bases). CDR3 length: 13 amino acids. V dropped 3 bases and J dropped 6 bases, with 11 bases sitting between them. Germline lookup yields CDR1 SGHAT and CDR2 FQNNGV. CDR3 protein: CASSFSRAPEAFF. The CDR3 DNA reads as TGTGCCAGCAGCTTTTCCAGGGCCCCTGAAGCTTTCTTT. The full variable domain, with the rest looked up from reference TRBV11-2 and TRBJ1-1, is EAGVAQSPRYKIIEKRQSVAFWCNPISGHATLYWYQQILGQGPKLLIQFQNNGVVDDSQLPKDRFSAERLKGVDSTLKIQPAKLEDSAVYLCASSFSRAPEAFFGQGTRLTVV.

V gene TRBV5-1 combines with J gene TRBJ1-4, with D possibly TRBD1 on 6 matching bases. Deletions cut 5 bases from V and 7 bases from J, with 15 bases between. The germline gives CDR1 SGHRS, CDR2 YFSETQ. The CDR3 has 14 residues. CDR3 sequence: CASSVQGSGEKLFF. CDR3 DNA: TGCGCCAGCAGTGTACAGGGTTCGGGTGAAAAACTGTTTTTT.